A single sample is the source of the 11 T cell receptor beta chains below, sequenced in a study of identical twins. TCRdb passed the 5' RACE reads through MiXCR, listing each CDR3 protein once. The table includes 1.5 million or so distinct CDR3 sequences, less than 40% detected once. The sequenced sample consisted of cord blood. The receptor set was obtained from a newborn girl in good health.

The chain uses TRBV20-1 and TRBJ2-7; 10 bases are a match to TRBD2. V shed 5 bases and J 7 bases; nucleotides not matched to a gene: 14. The CDR3 is 15 residues long. The germline CDR1 and CDR2 sequences are DFQATT and SNEGSKA (reference sequence). The DNA for the CDR3 is TGCAGTGCTGTCCCTCTAGCGGGGGTGTCCAATGAGCAGTACTTC. This codes for CSAVPLAGVSNEQYF.

This clonotype was recorded a few times. This chain connects TRBV20-1 to TRBJ1-5; no reliable D call. The CDR3 spans 14 residues. V lost 6 bases and J 0 bases, leaving 12 bases between the germline ends. CDR1 is DFQATT, CDR2 SNEGSKA, per germline (reference sequence). The CDR3 DNA reads TGCAGTGCCGCTGACACTTATAGCAATCAGCCCCAGCATTTT. Translated, it gives CSAADTYSNQPQHF.

The J gene is TRBJ2-3, the V gene TRBV28; 13 bases are shared with TRBD2. CDR3 size: 16 residues. The trim removed 7 bases at V and 2 bases at J, leaving 6 bases unmatched. Germline assignment: CDR1 MDHEN and CDR2 SYDVKM. The CDR3 here is CASKRTSGSNTDTQYF. In DNA, the CDR3 is TGTGCCAGCAAAAGGACTAGCGGGAGTAACACAGATACGCAGTATTTT.

The chain is built from TRBV19 and TRBJ2-1, with 7 positions matching TRBD2. The CDR3 sequence is 15 residues long. The trim removed 3 bases at V and 3 bases at J, leaving 5 bases unmatched. CDR1 LNHDA and CDR2 SQIVND come from the germline V gene (reference sequence). The CDR3 loop is CASSILAELYNEQFF. For the CDR3, the DNA is TGTGCCAGTAGTATCCTAGCGGAGCTCTACAATGAGCAGTTCTTC.

The table lists this clonotype with many counts. The V gene is TRBV5-1, the J gene TRBJ1-2; a weak D match, TRBD1 (6 bases). Germline lookup yields CDR1 SGHRS and CDR2 YFSETQ. There are 14 residues in the CDR3. Between the trimmed V and J ends, which lost 0 bases and 4 bases, there was a span of 10 bases. Here the CDR3 reads CASSLAGAFYGYTF. CDR3 in DNA: TGCGCCAGCAGCTTGGCAGGGGCGTTCTATGGCTACACCTTC.

This chain links TRBV5-1 with TRBJ2-7; D remains ambiguous. The V gene lost 0 bases and the J gene lost 2 bases, with 18 bases spanning the gap. The CDR3 sequence is 17 residues long. The V gene's germline CDR1 is SGHRS and CDR2 YFSETQ. The CDR3 here is CASSLGPSISGTYEQYF. CDR3 in DNA: TGCGCCAGCAGCTTGGGACCGAGTATTTCAGGCACCTACGAGCAGTACTTC.

In its sample, this clonotype was seen a few times. This chain links TRBV9 with TRBJ1-2, with a weak D call TRBD1 (5 bases). V was trimmed by 0 bases and J by 1 base, leaving 7 bases between them. The CDR3 length is 14 residues. Germline lookup yields CDR1 SGDLS and CDR2 YYNGEE. The CDR3 loop reads CASSVGRVNYGYTF. CDR3 sequence (DNA): TGTGCCAGCAGCGTAGGCAGGGTTAACTATGGCTACACCTTC.

The chain is built from TRBV27 and TRBJ1-1; D remains ambiguous. V lost 0 bases and J 0 bases, leaving 8 bases between the germline ends. CDR1 and CDR2 from the germline V gene are MNHEY and SMNVEV (reference sequence). The CDR3 covers 15 residues. CDR3 in amino acids: CASSLSTWLNTEAFF. CDR3 nucleotides: TGTGCCAGCAGTTTATCAACATGGCTGAACACTGAAGCTTTCTTT.

As regards this clonotype: The junction and the germline gene differ at one end; a read error may be behind it. The chain has TRBV23-1 and TRBJ1-1; 7 bases map to TRBD1. TRBV23-1 is placed among ORFs of uncertain function. This CDR3 is 13 amino acids long. CDR3 nucleotides: TGCGCCGGCAGTCACAGGGGGAACACTGAAGCTTTCTTT. Translated: CAGSHRGNTEAFF.

This clonotype showed up just once. This chain uses TRBV23-1 with TRBJ1-4; possibly TRBD1 for D (6 bases). TRBV23-1 is placed among ORFs of uncertain function. CDR3 size: 16 residues. Trimming cost V 4 bases and J 7 bases, with 19 bases left between them. The CDR3 spells CASSLPRTEISEKLFF. DNA for the CDR3: TGCGCCAGCAGTCTTCCTAGGACAGAGATTTCTGAAAAACTGTTTTTT.

V gene TRBV20-1 combines with J gene TRBJ1-1; D gene unclear. The CDR3 spans 14 residues. The germline CDR1 and CDR2 sequences are DFQATT and SNEGSKA (reference sequence). V was cut by 1 base and J by 2 bases, with 11 bases left in between. The CDR3 DNA reads TGCAGTGCTAGAGCCCTGGACCTTAACACTGAAGCTTTCTTT. Residues: CSARALDLNTEAFF.